These T cell receptor beta chains were read from a single sample in a study of blood T cells in healthy people across ages. TCRdb re-called the 5' RACE reads through MiXCR, storing one row per CDR3 protein. In the table there are approximately 780,000 distinct CDR3 sequences, under 30% of which are singletons. The data were also submitted as part of a second study, on T cells of mothers and their children.

Specimen: blood. These receptors all stem from a boy between 10 and 17 years old in good health. Each CDR3 is given with its conserved first and last residue. The order of the fields is V gene, CDR3 protein.

TRBV2 | CASSLPGTGVLETQYF
TRBV5-1 | CASSLDATGDSNQPQHF
TRBV5-1 | CASSLEVGRTNEKLFF
TRBV5-8 | CASSLEGTSGGLDNEQFF
TRBV12-3/TRBV12-4 | CASSRDISYEQYF
TRBV20-1 | CSVRPGQGYREQYF
TRBV29-1 | CSVVASSYNEQFF
TRBV6-6 | CASSYSRTSYEQYF
TRBV7-9 | CASSRQGVETQYF
TRBV6-1 | CASSPDLARSGNTIYF
TRBV2 | CASSDRGRRGYTDTQYF
TRBV20-1 | CSARATDRGGRGEQYF
TRBV12-3/TRBV12-4 | CASSPAVLYGYTF
TRBV24-1 | CATSDQTRWTVYGYTF
TRBV20-1 | CSARDSGALYNEQFF
TRBV12-3/TRBV12-4 | CASSGGQTFYNSPLHF
TRBV27 | CASSVGLGNEQFF
TRBV6-2/TRBV6-3 | CASSYSSRNTEAFF
TRBV2 | CASSSLYEQFF
TRBV7-9 | CASSMTSGYNEQFF
TRBV19 | CASSKEMRETQYF
TRBV6-4 | CASSEREGYNEQFF
TRBV7-6 | CASSLDRGLEKLFF
TRBV18 | CASSPRQGVYEQYF
TRBV10-2 | CASSEPGPGYTF
TRBV7-2 | CASSLGPNRTQYF
TRBV4-1 | CASSRHRQAPTGELFF
TRBV12-3/TRBV12-4 | CASSLGEVGETQYF
TRBV14 | CASSQDSGEVAYEQYF
TRBV30 | CAWVQGGYGYTF
TRBV27 | CASGDHEQYF
TRBV12-3/TRBV12-4 | CASSFQGGGANVLTF
TRBV29-1 | CSVETGENNEQFF
TRBV25-1 | CASSDVQQNYGYTF
TRBV9 | CASRTDRLSGYTF
TRBV7-3 | CASSSQPGQFYGYTF
TRBV7-9 | CASSLEGRTPYEQYF
TRBV5-1 | CASSLLPGNQETQYF
TRBV6-5 | CASSYGDSQNTGELFF
TRBV20-1 | CSARSHLLGPYEQYF
TRBV5-1 | CASSLVGDTEAFF
TRBV5-1 | CASSLADSWSPLHF
TRBV10-2 | CASSESGRGRSNQPQHF
TRBV12-3/TRBV12-4 | CASSLQGNGNTIYF
TRBV3-1 | CASSPGDSGSETQYF
TRBV5-1 | CASSPQQVWGMNTEAFF
TRBV20-1 | CSASVWLAGAPEAQYF
TRBV20-1 | CSARDTYGQYF
TRBV15 | CATSRDRSGGADTQYF
TRBV30 | CAWSNGGADTQYF
TRBV5-5 | CASSLQPDREGEQYF
TRBV20-1 | CSARDHRGYQETQYF
TRBV12-3/TRBV12-4 | CASSFQASQETQYF
TRBV2 | CASSEAPPRQGGGYTF